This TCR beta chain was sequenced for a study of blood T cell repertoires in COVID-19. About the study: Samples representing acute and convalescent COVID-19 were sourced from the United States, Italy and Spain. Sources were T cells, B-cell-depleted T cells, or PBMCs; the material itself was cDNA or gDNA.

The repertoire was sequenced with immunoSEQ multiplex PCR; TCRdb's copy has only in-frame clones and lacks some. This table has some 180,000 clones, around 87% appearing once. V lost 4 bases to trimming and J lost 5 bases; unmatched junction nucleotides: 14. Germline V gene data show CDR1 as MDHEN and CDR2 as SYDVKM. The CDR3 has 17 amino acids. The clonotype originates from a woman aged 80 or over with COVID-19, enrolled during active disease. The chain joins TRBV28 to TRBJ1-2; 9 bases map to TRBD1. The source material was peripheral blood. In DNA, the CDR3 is TGTGCCAGCAGTTCTGGGACAGGGACCTACCTAGGGTATGGCTACACCTTC. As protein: CASSSGTGTYLGYGYTF.